Included here is one T cell receptor beta chain sequence, with context. As originally analysed: Reference gene primer amplification yielded estimated nucleated cell counts. Assay: immunoSEQ multiplex PCR; the TCRdb copy retains only in-frame clones and omits some. V and J calls and clone size follow that table, whereas D and trimming were derived from the DNA. Here the sample spans 63,000 or so clones, under 90% being singletons. The record originates from a study of blood T cell repertoires in COVID-19. For the study at large: T cells, B-cell-depleted T cells, or PBMCs provided the cDNA or gDNA that served as material.

Germline V gene lookup returns CDR1 LGHNA and CDR2 YNFKEQ. This CDR3 is 16 amino acids long. V was pared by 0 bases and J by 0 bases, with 11 bases between. This clonotype was obtained from a human donor in a cohort sampled during active COVID-19. Specimen: peripheral blood. V usage is TRBV4-2 and J usage is TRBJ1-1; D call uncertain. CDR3 loop: CASSQDQELLNTEAFF. The DNA for the CDR3 is TGTGCCAGCAGCCAAGATCAGGAACTTTTGAACACTGAAGCTTTCTTT.